This T cell receptor (beta chain) derives from a study of HIV-infected patients and healthy controls. cDNA was made from 500 ng RNA using alpha and beta constant primers. Each of the alpha and beta chains got its own library through chain-specific third strand synthesis with indices. Using its own MiXCR run on the 5' RACE reads, TCRdb lists one record per CDR3 protein. The repertoire includes a few thousand distinct CDR3 sequences, about 7.8% of them detected once, and roughly a sixth sits in the top ten. In this sample, this clonotype turned up many times. Per germline, CDR1 MNHEY and CDR2 SVGEGT. This CDR3 spans 17 amino acids. V was clipped by 3 bases and J by 4 bases, with 21 bases between them. Follow-up blood was drawn about 14 weeks, roughly three months, after antiretroviral therapy began. No cell fractionation was done, so the repertoire covers all unsorted peripheral blood T cells.

This specimen was blood, taken during antiretroviral therapy. The TCR was taken from an adult with HIV infection. The chain employs TRBV6-2 or TRBV6-3 and TRBJ1-2, with D unresolved. Here the CDR3 DNA reads TGTGCCAGCAGTTATACCTTGACGGCCGGCGCTTTCTATGGCTACACCTTC. Its translation is CASSYTLTAGAFYGYTF.